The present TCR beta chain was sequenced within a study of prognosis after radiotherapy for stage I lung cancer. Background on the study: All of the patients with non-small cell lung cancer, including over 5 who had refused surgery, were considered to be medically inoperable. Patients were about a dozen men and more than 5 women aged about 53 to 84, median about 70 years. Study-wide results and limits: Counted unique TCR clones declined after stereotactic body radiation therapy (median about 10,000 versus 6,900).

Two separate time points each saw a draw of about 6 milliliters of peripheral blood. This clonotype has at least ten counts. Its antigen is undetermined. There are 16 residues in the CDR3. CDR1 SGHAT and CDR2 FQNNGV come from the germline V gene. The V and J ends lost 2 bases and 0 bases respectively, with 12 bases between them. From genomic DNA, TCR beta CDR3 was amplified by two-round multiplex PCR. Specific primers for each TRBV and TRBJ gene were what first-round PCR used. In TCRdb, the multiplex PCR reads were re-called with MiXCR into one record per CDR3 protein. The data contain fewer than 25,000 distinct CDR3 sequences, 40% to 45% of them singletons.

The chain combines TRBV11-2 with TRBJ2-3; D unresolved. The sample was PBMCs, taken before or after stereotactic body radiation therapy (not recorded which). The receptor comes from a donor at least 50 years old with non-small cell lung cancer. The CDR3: CASSLMGSASTDTQYF. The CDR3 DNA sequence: TGTGCCAGCAGCTTAATGGGCAGCGCTAGCACAGATACGCAGTATTTT.